This entry is about one TCR beta chain. Its antigen is unknown. Researchers ran the PCR with 60 Vbeta and 13 Jbeta primers. Sequencing was performed with immunoSEQ multiplex PCR; in TCRdb, only in-frame clones are kept and a portion is missing. The profile covers about 170,000 clones, with roughly 80% appearing a single time and 2.5% to 3.5% taken by the ten largest. The entry originates in a study of cytomegalovirus exposure and HLA in healthy donors. In germline, CDR1 is MNHEY, CDR2 SVGAGI. The CDR3 loop spans 13 amino acids. V was shortened by 10 bases and J by 1 base, with 11 bases between the two germline ends. Regarding the study as a whole: Three chains tied to CMV proved CMV antigen-specific in vitro.

The sequenced sample consisted of PBMCs. V usage is TRBV6-5 and J usage is TRBJ2-1; no clear D gene. This clonotype was obtained from a female donor in good health and CMV-seronegative. The CDR3 DNA reads TGTGCCACCCAAGAGATTTCCTACAATGAGCAGTTCTTC. Its protein product is CATQEISYNEQFF.